The entry below describes one TCR beta chain. The target antigen is unknown. The sample comes from a study of T cells in localized non-small cell lung cancer. Study outcomes and limitations: The appearance of a median roughly 53 of the top 100 tumor clones was seen in adjacent lung.

Only in-frame clones appear in the TCRdb table, and some are missing; sequencing was by immunoSEQ multiplex PCR. The data show tens of thousands of clones, more than 75% seen once. Germline lookup yields CDR1 SQVTM and CDR2 ANQGSEA. The ends were cut back, 2 bases at V and 7 bases at J, with 9 bases in the middle. The CDR3 loop spans 12 amino acids. The TCR sequence derives from a woman aged 40-69 years with stage I squamous cell lung carcinoma. Sequencing used peripheral blood, obtained before any cancer treatment. V and J are TRBV29-1 and TRBJ1-3; D gene ambiguous. The CDR3 reads CSVELSGNTIYF. CDR3 DNA sequence: TGCAGCGTTGAACTGTCCGGGAACACCATATATTTT. Variable domain in full (rest from reference TRBV29-1 and TRBJ1-3): SAVISQKPSRDICQRGTSLTIQCQVDSQVTMMFWYRQQPGQSLTLIATANQGSEATYESGFVIDKFPISRPNLTFSTLTVSNMSPEDSSIYLCSVELSGNTIYFGEGSWLTVV.